These 5 T cell receptor beta chains were sequenced from one sample in a study of T cell responses to AZD1222 COVID-19 vaccine. Sequencing was performed with immunoSEQ multiplex PCR; in TCRdb, only in-frame clones are kept and a portion is missing. The data hold 90,000 to 150,000 clones, with around 85% observed a single time. This material consisted of peripheral blood, taken on day 0 of AZD1222 vaccination. The receptors stem from an adult in good health.

The chain recombines TRBV7-6 with TRBJ1-4; D possibly corresponds to TRBD1 (5 bases). The CDR3 covers 16 residues. In germline, CDR1 is SGHVS, CDR2 FNYEAQ. V lost 5 bases and J 5 bases, leaving 18 bases between the germline ends. CDR3 loop: CASSPQIGTPNEKLFF. The CDR3, as DNA: TGTGCCAGCAGCCCGCAAATCGGGACTCCCAATGAAAAACTGTTTTTT.

The chain employs TRBV4-1 and TRBJ2-3; D gene ambiguous. In germline, CDR1 is MGHRA, CDR2 YSYEKL. Trimming stripped 4 bases from V and 2 bases from J, with 28 bases between. This CDR3 is built from 20 residues. The CDR3: CASSLRYSSSPSHYTDTQYF. In DNA form, the CDR3 reads TGCGCCAGCAGCCTAAGATACTCCTCCTCGCCTTCCCACTACACAGATACGCAGTATTTT.

The J gene is TRBJ2-7, the V gene TRBV5-1; D may be TRBD2 (6 bases). This CDR3 is built from 15 residues. The germline V and J ends were trimmed by 4 bases and 6 bases, with 20 bases remaining between them. The germline V gene encodes CDR1 SGHRS and CDR2 YFSETQ. The CDR3 region is CASSPIAGSLSEQYF. The CDR3 DNA is TGCGCCAGCAGCCCGATCGCCGGGAGTCTTAGCGAGCAGTACTTC.

This clone has only one observation. J is TRBJ2-1 and V is TRBV2, with TRBD2 matching 12 bases. V lost 0 bases and J lost 4; bases outside the gene matches: 1. Germline values: CDR1 SNHLY, CDR2 FYNNEI. The CDR3 has 16 residues. The CDR3 DNA is TGTGCCAGCAGTGAAGCTCTAGCGGGGGGGTACAATGAGCAGTTCTTC. It encodes CASSEALAGGYNEQFF. The whole variable domain, remainder taken from reference TRBV2 and TRBJ2-1, is EPEVTQTPSHQVTQMGQEVILRCVPISNHLYFYWYRQILGQKVEFLVSFYNNEISEKSEIFDDQFSVERPDGSNFTLKIRSTKLEDSAMYFCASSEALAGGYNEQFFGPGTRLTVL.

V is TRBV3-1 (or the pseudogene TRBV3-2) and J is TRBJ1-1; D is unresolved. V was pared by 0 bases and J by 2 bases, with 10 bases between. CDR1 and CDR2 (germline): LGHDT, YNNKEL (reference sequence). This CDR3 is built from 15 residues. The CDR3 DNA reads TGTGCCAGCAGCCAAGAACTAAGAACCAACACTGAAGCTTTCTTT. This codes for CASSQELRTNTEAFF.